This TCR beta chain was found in a study of shared clonotypes between healthy human individuals (dated by TCRdb to 2018 to 2020). Turning to the overall study: The cohort included three men and a couple of women between 18 and 49 years of age. Per donor, three plates each were used for CD4 naive and CD4 memory, two for CD8 naive, and one for CD8 memory. To estimate repertoire size and how much clonotypes are shared between individuals, the study performed deep sequencing of blood TCR repertoires from about five healthy adults. Libraries were prepared and TCR repertoires were sequenced by different laboratories using diverse techniques, in order to increase sequencing depth and limit assay-specific biases. Between about 0.8 and 9 billion PBMCs per donor were obtained by leukapheresis.

Using the deep immunoSEQ assay, multiplex PCR amplified TCR CDR3 regions from genomic DNA. Extracted genomic DNA from each cell subset was spread evenly across all wells of several immunoSEQ 96-well plates, with each plate serving as a replicate. For sorted subsets, roughly 200 ng of genomic DNA, equivalent to some 33,000 T cell genomes, went into each replicate PCR. Purified libraries were quantified with a Qubit 3.0 fluorometer, sized on a Bioanalyzer 2100, and re-quantified with the KAPA Library Quantification kit. Every immunoSEQ 96-well plate was sequenced on a separate single-read 150-cycle Illumina NextSeq 550 flow cell. In the paper's pipeline: The immunoSEQ output contained only junctional sequences without quality scores, so filtering could not match that applied to full-length reads. To assign V/J genes and CDR3, sequences were annotated against IMGT germline references using PyIR, a Python wrapper for IgBLAST v1.9. Any read was removed if the V/J assignment was weak (E-value above 1e-6), the CDR3 was missing, or the read contained stop codons, out-of-frame junctions, or ambiguous translated residues. A V3J clonotype was defined by an identical inferred V gene, J gene, and CDR3 amino acid sequence. Percentage overlap between repertoires was calculated by dividing the number of shared unique clonotypes by the size of the smaller repertoire. Three approaches were used to assess repertoire richness: RTK rarefaction, the Chao1 estimator, and Recon v2.1 estimates of unobserved clonotypes. OLGA was used to compute generation probabilities for all TCRbeta clonotypes that the gDNA method yielded from a few donors. In TCRdb, the immuneACCESS table is reduced to in-frame sequences with V and J assigned. These tables do not hold every clone; where another copy was compared, an unresolved V gene accounts for under half, and the others remain unexplained. The DNA was the basis for D and trimming; V, J and clone size are from that table. The table for this sample lists 2 million or so clones; about 95% of them were counted only once. The ten largest make up roughly 1.1% of the sample.

CD8 naive samples were CD45RO-negative cells positively selected for CCR7, giving a CD45RA+CCR7+ population that excluded TemRA cells. Healthy HIV-negative adults with no recently reported acute infections or vaccinations were included as donors. Every donor was a Caucasian adult living in Nashville, Tennessee, USA. Blood was collected by leukapheresis, and PBMCs were isolated by Ficoll-Histopaque density gradient centrifugation and then cryopreserved in liquid nitrogen vapor phase. Purity and quantity of every magnetically sorted T cell population were checked by analytical flow cytometry. From each sorted fraction, genomic DNA was isolated and quantified by UV absorbance on a Nanodrop 2000c. Overall study outcomes, separate from this receptor: Pairwise subsampling led to the expectation that sequencing depth would affect the degree of clonotype sharing among donors. Clonotypes shared by all four sorted-subset donors showed higher generation probabilities than non-shared clonotypes. Incomplete sequencing was indicated by rarefaction of sorted-subset datasets, despite the large sequencing depth. Sharing across a few donors was observed for about 5% of naive CD4, 3% to 4% of naive CD8, over 2% of memory CD4, and less than 0.45% of memory CD8 clonotypes. Larger estimated clonotype richness was generally found for naive subsets than for memory subsets. The genetic and exposure-history diversity represented was limited by the small number of donors. Sampling was restricted to blood, and TCR repertoires in tissue are likely to differ from TCR repertoires in blood.

As for this clone: This clone's antigen is unknown. Base qualities are not provided; no much larger clone lies one nucleotide away.

The material sequenced was naive CD8+ T cells sorted from blood. This sample's cell subset or site label indicates: CD45RA+CCR7+. The receptor comes from a young man in good health.

Read as DNA, the sequence is TGTGCCAGCAGTTACTCGAGTAGCGGGAATACCAATGAGCAGTTCTTC. The resulting protein is CASSYSSSGNTNEQFF. The rearranged segments are TRBV6-6 and TRBJ2-1; 8 middle bases align to TRBD2. Germline trimming amounts to 0 bases on V and 6 bases on J, with 7 as the count of junction bases outside the gene matches. Reading the germline V gene (reference sequence) gives CDR1 MNHNY and CDR2 SVGAGI. Its CDR3 holds 16 amino acids, cysteine through phenylalanine. The DNA shown is the 48-base CDR3, in frame from base 1.